This T cell receptor (beta chain) originates from a study of blood T cell repertoires in COVID-19. The CDR3 length is 12 residues. V lost 7 bases, J lost 8 bases, and 7 bases stayed unmatched. Sequencing used immunoSEQ multiplex PCR; TCRdb keeps in-frame clones, though not all of them. The sample includes 250,000 to 400,000 clones, approximately 88% of them seen just once. The sequenced sample consisted of peripheral blood. The source of this sequence is a woman aged 30 to 39 with COVID-19, enrolled during active disease. The chain has TRBV12-3 or TRBV12-4 and TRBJ1-2, with 7 bases identical to TRBD1. The CDR3 here is CASIHGQEGYTF. The CDR3 DNA is TGTGCCAGCATCCATGGACAGGAAGGCTACACCTTC.